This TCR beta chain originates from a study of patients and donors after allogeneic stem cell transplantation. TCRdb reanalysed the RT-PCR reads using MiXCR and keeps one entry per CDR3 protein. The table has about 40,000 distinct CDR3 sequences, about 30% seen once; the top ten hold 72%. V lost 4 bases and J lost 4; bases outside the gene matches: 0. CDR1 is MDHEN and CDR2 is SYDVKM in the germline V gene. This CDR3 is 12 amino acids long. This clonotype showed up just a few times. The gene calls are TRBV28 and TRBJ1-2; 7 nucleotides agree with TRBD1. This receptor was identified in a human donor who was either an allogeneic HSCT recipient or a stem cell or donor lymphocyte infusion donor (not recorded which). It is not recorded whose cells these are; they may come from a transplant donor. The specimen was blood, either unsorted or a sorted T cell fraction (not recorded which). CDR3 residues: CASSWDSYGYTF. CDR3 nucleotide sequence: TGTGCCAGCAGTTGGGACAGCTATGGCTACACCTTC.